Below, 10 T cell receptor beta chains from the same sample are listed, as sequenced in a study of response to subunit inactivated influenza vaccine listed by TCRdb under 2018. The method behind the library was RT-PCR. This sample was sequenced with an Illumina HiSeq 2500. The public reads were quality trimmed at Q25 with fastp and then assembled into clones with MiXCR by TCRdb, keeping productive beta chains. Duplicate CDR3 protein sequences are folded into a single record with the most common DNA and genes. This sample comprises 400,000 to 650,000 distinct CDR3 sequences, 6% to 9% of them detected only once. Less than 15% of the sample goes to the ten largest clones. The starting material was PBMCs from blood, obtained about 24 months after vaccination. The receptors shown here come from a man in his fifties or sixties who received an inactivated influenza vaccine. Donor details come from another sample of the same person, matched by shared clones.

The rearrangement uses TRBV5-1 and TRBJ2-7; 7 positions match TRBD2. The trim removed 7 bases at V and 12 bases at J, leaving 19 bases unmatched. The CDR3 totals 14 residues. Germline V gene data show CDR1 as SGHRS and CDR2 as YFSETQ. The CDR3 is CASAPGGNSGLGYF. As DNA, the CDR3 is TGCGCCAGCGCCCCGGGGGGTAATAGCGGCCTAGGGTACTTC. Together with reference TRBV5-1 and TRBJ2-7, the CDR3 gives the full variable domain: KAGVTQTPRYLIKTRGQQVTLSCSPISGHRSVSWYQQTPGQGLQFLFEYFSETQRNKGNFPGRFSGRQFSNSRSEMNVSTLELGDSALYLCASAPGGNSGLGYFGPGTRLTVT.

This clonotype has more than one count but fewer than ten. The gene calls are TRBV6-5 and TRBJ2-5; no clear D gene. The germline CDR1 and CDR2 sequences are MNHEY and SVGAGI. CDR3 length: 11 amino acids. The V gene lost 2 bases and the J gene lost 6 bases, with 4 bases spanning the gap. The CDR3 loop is CASSYGKTQYF. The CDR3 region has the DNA TGTGCCAGCAGTTACGGGAAGACCCAGTACTTC.

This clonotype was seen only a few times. The CDR3 loop is CATSDRYNEQFF. Written as DNA, the CDR3 is TGTGCCACCAGTGACCGATACAATGAGCAGTTCTTC. This chain connects TRBV24-1 to TRBJ2-1; D is unresolved. In germline, CDR1 is KGHDR, CDR2 SFDVKD. The CDR3 covers 12 residues. The V end was cut by 4 bases, the J end by 4 bases, with 4 bases between.

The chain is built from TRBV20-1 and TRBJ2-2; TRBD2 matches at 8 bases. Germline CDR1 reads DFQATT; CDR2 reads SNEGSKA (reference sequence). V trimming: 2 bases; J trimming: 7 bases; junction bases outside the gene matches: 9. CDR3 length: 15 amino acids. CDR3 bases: TGCAGTGCTAGATTGGCTAGCGGGTTGGGCGGGGAGCTGTTTTTT. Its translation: CSARLASGLGGELFF.

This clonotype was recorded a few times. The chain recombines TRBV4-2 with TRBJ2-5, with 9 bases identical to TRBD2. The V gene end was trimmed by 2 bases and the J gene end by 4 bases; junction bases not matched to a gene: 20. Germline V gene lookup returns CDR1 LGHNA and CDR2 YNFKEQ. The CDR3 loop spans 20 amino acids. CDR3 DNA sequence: TGTGCCAGCAGCCAATTGGGTACGAGGGCGGGAGGGCCAAGTTTAGAGACCCAGTACTTC. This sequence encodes CASSQLGTRAGGPSLETQYF.

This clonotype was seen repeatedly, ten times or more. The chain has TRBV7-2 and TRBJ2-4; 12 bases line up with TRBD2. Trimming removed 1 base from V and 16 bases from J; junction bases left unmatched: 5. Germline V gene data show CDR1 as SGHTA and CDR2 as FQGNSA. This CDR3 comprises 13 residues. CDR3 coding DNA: TGTGCCAGCAGCTTAGGGCTAGCGGGGGGGCTTTACTTC. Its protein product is CASSLGLAGGLYF.

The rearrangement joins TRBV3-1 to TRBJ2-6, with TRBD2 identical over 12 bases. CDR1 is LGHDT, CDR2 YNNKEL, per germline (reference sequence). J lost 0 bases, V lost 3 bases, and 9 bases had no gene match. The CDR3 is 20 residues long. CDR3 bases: TGTGCCAGCAGCCAGTTTGGGACTAGCGGGTTTAGCTCTGGGGCCAACGTCCTGACTTTC. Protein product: CASSQFGTSGFSSGANVLTF.

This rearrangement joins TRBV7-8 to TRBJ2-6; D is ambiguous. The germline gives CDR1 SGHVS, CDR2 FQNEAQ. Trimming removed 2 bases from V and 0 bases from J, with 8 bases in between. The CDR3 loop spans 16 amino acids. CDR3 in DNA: TGTGCCAGCAGCTTACTCCTCAGCTCTGGGGCCAACGTCCTGACTTTC. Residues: CASSLLLSSGANVLTF.

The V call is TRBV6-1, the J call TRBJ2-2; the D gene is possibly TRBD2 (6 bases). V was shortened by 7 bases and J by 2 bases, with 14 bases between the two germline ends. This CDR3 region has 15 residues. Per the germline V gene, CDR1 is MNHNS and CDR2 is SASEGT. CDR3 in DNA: TGTGCCAGCAACTCATTGGGACTTAACACCGGGGAGCTGTTTTTT. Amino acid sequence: CASNSLGLNTGELFF.

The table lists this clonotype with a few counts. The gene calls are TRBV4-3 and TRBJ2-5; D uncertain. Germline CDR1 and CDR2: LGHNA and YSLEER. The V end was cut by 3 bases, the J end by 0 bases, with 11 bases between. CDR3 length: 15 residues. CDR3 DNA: TGCGCCAGCAGCCAGGGCGGAATGTACCAAGAGACCCAGTACTTC. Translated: CASSQGGMYQETQYF.